One and the same sample provided the 25 T cell receptor beta chains below, sequenced in a study of T cell responses to AZD1222 COVID-19 vaccine. Data came from immunoSEQ multiplex PCR; TCRdb stores just in-frame clones and leaves some out. The profile covers around 150,000 clones, with 91% appearing a single time and 4.5% to 6.5% taken by the ten largest. This specimen consisted of peripheral blood, obtained on day 0 of AZD1222 vaccination. Receptor source: an adult in good health.

V is TRBV27 and J is TRBJ2-3; TRBD1 agrees at 12 bases. Germline V gene sequence: CDR1 MNHEY, CDR2 SMNVEV (reference sequence). V lost 5 bases to trimming and J lost 3 bases; unmatched junction nucleotides: 6. The CDR3 totals 16 residues. The CDR3 sequence is CASSPRDRGRTDTQYF. CDR3 DNA: TGTGCCAGCAGTCCCCGGGACAGGGGGCGGACAGATACGCAGTATTTT.

This chain connects TRBV19 to TRBJ1-1; D is perhaps TRBD1 (6 bases). This CDR3 comprises 13 residues. Trimming stripped 5 bases from V and 1 base from J, with 8 bases between. The germline CDR1 and CDR2 sequences are LNHDA and SQIVND (reference sequence). The CDR3 sequence is CASSAGANTEAFF. The CDR3 nucleotides read TGTGCCAGTAGTGCAGGGGCGAACACTGAAGCTTTCTTT.

The chain is built from TRBV7-3 and TRBJ2-5; D gene ambiguous. The germline CDR1 and CDR2 sequences are SGHTA and FQGTGA. The CDR3 runs 13 residues. V gave up 4 bases and J gave up 3 bases, with 9 bases separating them. The chain's CDR3 is CASSSGFKETQYF. The DNA for the CDR3 is TGTGCCAGCAGCTCCGGGTTCAAAGAGACCCAGTACTTC.

Remarks on this clone: A much larger clone is a single base away; this may be a read error. This rearrangement joins TRBV12-3 or TRBV12-4 to TRBJ1-4, with no clear D. The CDR3 totals 13 residues. V shed 5 bases and J shed 3 bases, with 7 bases lying between them. The DNA of the CDR3 is TGTGCCAGCAGTCCCCGACCTAATGAAAAACTGTTTTTT. It translates to CASSPRPNEKLFF.

This chain connects TRBV4-1 to TRBJ2-7; D might be TRBD1 or TRBD2, each matching 5 bases. Germline-derived CDR1 and CDR2 are MGHRA and YSYEKL. The CDR3 covers 15 residues. V dropped 4 bases and J dropped 3 bases, with 16 bases sitting between them. This CDR3 reads CASSPRGIGVYEQYF. The CDR3 DNA reads as TGCGCCAGCAGCCCCCGGGGAATAGGGGTCTACGAGCAGTACTTC.

The chain employs TRBV6-6 and TRBJ2-4; the D gene is possibly TRBD1 (5 bases). The germline gives CDR1 MNHNY, CDR2 SVGAGI (reference sequence). The V end was cut by 6 bases, the J end by 14 bases, with 17 bases between. This CDR3 spans 12 amino acids. CDR3 sequence reads: CASSHDSFSKYF. Written as DNA, the CDR3 is TGTGCCAGCAGCCACGACAGTTTCTCGAAGTACTTC.

V and J are TRBV28 and TRBJ1-2; D unclear. This CDR3 has 15 amino acids. V was trimmed by 1 base and J by 4 bases, leaving 13 bases between them. Per germline, CDR1 MDHEN and CDR2 SYDVKM. The CDR3 sequence is CASSLSAEGLYGYTF. CDR3 DNA sequence: TGTGCCAGCAGTTTATCGGCAGAGGGCCTCTATGGCTACACCTTC.

This clone occurred a few times. CDR3 in DNA: TGTGCCAGCAGCGGGACAGTCCGAAATGGCTACACCTTC. Translated: CASSGTVRNGYTF. The gene calls are TRBV6-2 or TRBV6-3 and TRBJ1-2, with TRBD1 matching 7 bases. V lost 6 bases and J lost 6; bases outside the gene matches: 7. Germline values: CDR1 MNHEY, CDR2 SVGEGT. There are 13 residues in the CDR3.

This sequence joins TRBV28 and TRBJ1-2, with D uncertain. V lost 3 bases to trimming and J lost 0 bases, with 17 bases between them. Germline V gene data show CDR1 as MDHEN and CDR2 as SYDVKM. CDR3 length: 17 residues. CDR3 sequence (DNA): TGTGCCAGCAGTTTGACGGAGGACCCCACTGCTAACTATGGCTACACCTTC. It translates to CASSLTEDPTANYGYTF.

J is TRBJ2-7 and V is TRBV23-1; 10 nucleotides line up with TRBD1. TRBV23-1 is an open reading frame, and its role is uncertain. V lost 11 bases to trimming and J lost 7 bases; unmatched junction nucleotides: 8. The CDR3 loop spans 12 amino acids. The CDR3 coding sequence is TGCGCCGCAGACAGGGGGCCTGGGGAGCAGTACTTC. It encodes CAADRGPGEQYF.

The chain uses TRBV28 and TRBJ2-7, with D maybe TRBD2 (6 bases). V dropped 2 bases and J dropped 2 bases, with 13 bases sitting between them. The CDR3 extends over 15 amino acids. Germline V gene lookup returns CDR1 MDHEN and CDR2 SYDVKM. Written as DNA, the CDR3 is TGTGCCAGCAGTTTAACCGGGACTGCGACCTACGAGCAGTACTTC. Translation gives CASSLTGTATYEQYF.

The gene calls are TRBV9 and TRBJ2-1; TRBD2 matches 8 bases. Germline V gene data show CDR1 as SGDLS and CDR2 as YYNGEE. V gave up 2 bases and J gave up 3 bases; unmatched junction bases: 4. The CDR3 runs to 15 residues. CDR3 loop: CASSVGSGIYNEQFF. In nucleotides, the CDR3 is TGTGCCAGCAGCGTTGGTAGCGGGATCTACAATGAGCAGTTCTTC.

V usage is TRBV7-2 and J usage is TRBJ1-1; no clear D gene. The germline V and J ends were trimmed by 4 bases and 0 bases, with 12 bases remaining between them. The CDR3 totals 15 residues. Germline V gene lookup returns CDR1 SGHTA and CDR2 FQGNSA. The CDR3 region has the DNA TGTGCCAGCAGCTCCACGACGGGTATGAACACTGAAGCTTTCTTT. Its translation: CASSSTTGMNTEAFF.

This clone occurred once. This rearrangement joins TRBV24-1 to TRBJ2-7; 12 nucleotides agree with TRBD2. This CDR3 region has 15 residues. Trimming cost V 6 bases and J 2 bases; bases outside gene matches: 4. Germline values: CDR1 KGHDR, CDR2 SFDVKD. DNA for the CDR3: TGTGCCACCAGTCCCTCTAGCGGGAGGGCCTACGAGCAGTACTTC. This codes for CATSPSSGRAYEQYF.

The chain has TRBV9 and TRBJ1-2; D gene unclear. V was pared by 4 bases and J by 2 bases, with 15 bases between. CDR1 SGDLS and CDR2 YYNGEE come from the germline V gene. The length of the CDR3 is 15 residues. The CDR3 here is CASSPDPRQNYGYTF. CDR3 in DNA: TGTGCCAGCAGCCCAGATCCCCGACAAAACTATGGCTACACCTTC.

The V gene is TRBV19, the J gene TRBJ1-1; 9 bases are a match to TRBD1. The germline V gene has CDR1 LNHDA and CDR2 SQIVND (reference sequence). CDR3 length: 12 residues. Trimming at V came to 7 bases and at J to 9 bases, leaving 6 bases not matched to a gene. The CDR3 region is CASIGTGRKAFF. The CDR3 bases are TGTGCCAGTATTGGGACAGGGAGGAAAGCTTTCTTT.

The gene calls are TRBV10-3 and TRBJ2-3; 8 nucleotides match TRBD2. Germline-derived CDR1 and CDR2 are ENHRY and SYGVKD. CDR3 length equals 13 residues. With 7 bases clipped from V and 2 bases from J, the junction kept 2 bases outside the gene matches. CDR3 sequence reads: CAIKAGVTDTQYF. The CDR3 DNA reads TGTGCCATCAAAGCGGGGGTCACAGATACGCAGTATTTT.

A single count supports this clone. The V call is TRBV28, the J call TRBJ1-3; no reliable D call. The CDR3 runs 15 residues. V was shortened by 5 bases and J by 0 bases, with 11 bases between the two germline ends. Germline CDR1 and CDR2: MDHEN and SYDVKM. This CDR3 reads CASSAHGPSGNTIYF. The CDR3 coding sequence is TGTGCCAGCAGTGCCCACGGTCCCTCTGGAAACACCATATATTTT.

Only one count was recorded for this clone. The chain employs TRBV18 and TRBJ1-6; D is ambiguous. This CDR3 contains 15 residues. CDR1 is KGHSH, CDR2 LQKENI, per germline. Trimming took off 1 base at V and 10 bases at J, with 14 bases between the two ends. CDR3 DNA sequence: TGTGCCAGCTCACCACGGACGGGTAAAGGCTCACCCCTCCACTTT. Its translation: CASSPRTGKGSPLHF.

The chain has TRBV19 and TRBJ1-2; D is uncertain. The CDR3 runs to 13 residues. Germline-derived CDR1 and CDR2 are LNHDA and SQIVND (reference sequence). V dropped 1 base and J dropped 4 bases, with 7 bases sitting between them. The CDR3 spells CASSIGAVYGYTF. The CDR3 DNA follows: TGTGCCAGTAGTATAGGGGCAGTCTATGGCTACACCTTC.

This clone came up once. This rearrangement joins TRBV5-1 to TRBJ2-7; 8 bases align to TRBD2. Trimming cost V 0 bases and J 4 bases; bases outside gene matches: 3. Germline-derived CDR1 and CDR2 are SGHRS and YFSETQ. The CDR3 spans 14 residues. The CDR3 region has the DNA TGCGCCAGCAGCTTGGCAGCGGGAGTTTACGAGCAGTACTTC. Protein: CASSLAAGVYEQYF.

The chain recombines TRBV7-8 with TRBJ2-7, with 10 positions matching TRBD2. CDR3 length equals 15 residues. V was clipped by 2 bases and J by 2 bases; unmatched bases: 3. Germline loops: CDR1 SGHVS, CDR2 FQNEAQ. The CDR3 protein is CASSLRTSGAYEQYF. CDR3 DNA sequence: TGTGCCAGCAGCTTACGGACTAGCGGAGCCTACGAGCAGTACTTC.

The chain combines TRBV28 with TRBJ1-5; no clear D gene. V lost 8 bases, J lost 1 base, and 6 bases lay in between. Germline V gene sequence: CDR1 MDHEN, CDR2 SYDVKM. The CDR3 is 12 amino acids. CDR3 sequence reads: CASVDSNQPQHF. Written as DNA, the CDR3 is TGTGCCAGCGTCGACAGCAATCAGCCCCAGCATTTT.

A single count supports this clone. V is TRBV6-1 and J is TRBJ2-1; TRBD1 agrees at 7 bases. The CDR3 sequence is 15 residues long. Trimming removed 1 base from V and 10 bases from J; junction bases left unmatched: 10. Germline loops: CDR1 MNHNS, CDR2 SASEGT. The CDR3 sequence is CASSEGLRGIREQFF. The CDR3 DNA is TGTGCCAGCAGTGAAGGACTCAGGGGGATCAGGGAGCAGTTCTTC.

Here the CDR3 DNA reads TGTGCCAGCAGTGAAAGGACGGGAGTGAAGGACGAGCAGTACTTC. Protein sequence: CASSERTGVKDEQYF. The gene calls are TRBV6-1 and TRBJ2-7, with D tentatively TRBD2 (6 bases). The CDR3 length is 15 residues. Trimming took 2 bases from V and 5 from J, leaving 16 bases between them. Germline V CDR1 and CDR2: MNHNS, SASEGT.